Listed below are T cell receptor beta chains from one sample, sequenced in a study of CD8+ T cells in alopecia areata. The protocol was immunoSEQ multiplex PCR, while the TCRdb copy is restricted to in-frame clones and leaves out a portion. Among under 150,000 clones, about 50% were seen once, and the ten largest hold around 0.44%. Sequences were derived from CD4+ T cells sorted from blood, sampled at week 4, from a patient treated with tofacitinib. The receptor set was obtained from a human donor with alopecia areata. Both conserved end residues are part of each CDR3. A D gene is named only where the DNA matches it firmly. The size of a clone is reported for some rows only, either as once, few or many, or as a class for expanded clones.

clone size	V gene	D gene	J gene	CDR3 protein	CDR3 DNA
.	TRBV30	TRBD1	TRBJ1-2	CAWTWTGGGYTF	TGTGCCTGGACTTGGACAGGGGGTGGCTACACCTTC
.	TRBV9	TRBD1	TRBJ1-5	CASSGTGDQPQHF	TGTGCCAGCAGCGGGACAGGGGATCAGCCCCAGCATTTT
.	TRBV27	TRBD1	TRBJ1-2	CASRRQGGNYGYTF	TGTGCCAGCAGGAGACAGGGGGGTAACTATGGCTACACCTTC
few	TRBV7-9	TRBD1	TRBJ1-6	CASQGQENSPLHF	TGTGCCAGCCAAGGACAGGAGAATTCACCCCTCCACTTT
few	TRBV5-1	TRBD1	TRBJ2-5	CASSPGQGETQYF	TGCGCCAGCAGCCCGGGACAGGGAGAGACCCAGTACTTC
few	TRBV5-1	.	TRBJ1-4	CASSDKKSEKLFF	TGCGCCAGCTCCGACAAGAAAAGTGAAAAACTGTTTTTT
.	TRBV30	.	TRBJ1-5	CAWSVSGSNQPQHF	TGTGCCTGGAGTGTGTCAGGTTCCAATCAGCCCCAGCATTTT
few	TRBV29-1	.	TRBJ1-1	CSVEVTGTEAFF	TGCAGCGTTGAAGTGACCGGTACTGAAGCTTTCTTT
many	TRBV5-1	.	TRBJ1-1	CASRPQGLNTEAFF	TGCGCCAGCAGGCCCCAGGGGCTGAACACTGAAGCTTTCTTT
few	TRBV4-1	.	TRBJ2-2	CASSQAARGTGELFF	TGCGCCAGCAGCCAAGCGGCTAGGGGCACCGGGGAGCTGTTTTTT
once	TRBV2	.	TRBJ2-2	CASRARLLRELFF	TGTGCCAGCAGAGCCCGGCTCCTCCGGGAGCTGTTTTTT
.	TRBV30	TRBD2	TRBJ2-2	CAWWTREVTGELFF	TGTGCCTGGTGGACTAGGGAAGTCACCGGGGAGCTGTTTTTT
once	TRBV4-2	TRBD1	TRBJ1-2	CASSVGQGGYGYTF	TGTGCCAGCAGCGTTGGTCAGGGGGGCTATGGCTACACCTTC
many	TRBV10-2	.	TRBJ1-2	CASNRQKDGYTF	TGCGCCAGCAACAGACAGAAGGATGGCTACACCTTC
.	TRBV5-1	TRBD2	TRBJ2-7	CASSLGTSGEQYF	TGCGCCAGCAGCTTAGGGACTAGCGGCGAGCAGTACTTC
few	TRBV2	TRBD1	TRBJ1-2	CASRRQGLLYGYTF	TGTGCCAGCAGGAGACAGGGGCTACTCTATGGCTACACCTTC
few	TRBV19	.	TRBJ1-2	CASYPYVLRGTGETNYGYTF	TGTGCCAGTTATCCATATGTGCTTCGGGGGACGGGGGAAACTAACTATGGCTACACCTTC
.	TRBV15	.	TRBJ1-3	CATKTSSGNTIYF	TGTGCCACCAAGACTTCCTCTGGAAACACCATATATTTT
.	TRBV29-1	.	TRBJ1-1	CSVEGTRNTEAFF	TGCAGCGTTGAAGGAACGCGGAACACTGAAGCTTTCTTT
.	TRBV14	.	TRBJ1-1	CASSRTIYTEAFF	TGTGCCAGCAGCCGTACAATTTACACTGAAGCTTTCTTT
.	TRBV10-3	.	TRBJ2-6	CAISDPFGGANVLTF	TGTGCCATCAGTGACCCCTTCGGTGGGGCCAACGTCCTGACTTTC
few	TRBV14	.	TRBJ1-1	CASSVDRNTEAFF	TGTGCCAGCAGCGTGGACCGGAACACTGAAGCTTTCTTT
.	TRBV29-1	.	TRBJ2-1	CSVAAYNEQFF	TGCAGCGTTGCCGCCTACAATGAGCAGTTCTTC
few	TRBV9	.	TRBJ1-6	CASSLDLGANSPLHF	TGTGCCAGCAGCCTAGACCTGGGGGCAAACTCACCCCTCCACTTT
.	TRBV30	.	TRBJ1-1	CAWAGYPNTEAFF	TGTGCCTGGGCCGGTTATCCGAACACTGAAGCTTTCTTT
.	TRBV29-1	.	TRBJ1-4	CSVADEKLFF	TGCAGCGTTGCAGATGAAAAACTGTTTTTT
.	TRBV30	.	TRBJ1-2	CAWNAGTYGYTF	TGTGCCTGGAATGCCGGGACATATGGCTACACCTTC
.	TRBV29-1	.	TRBJ1-1	CSVGTGLQPEAFF	TGCAGCGTTGGTACAGGGTTGCAGCCTGAAGCTTTCTTT
.	TRBV5-1	.	TRBJ1-1	CASSSGESKAFF	TGCGCCAGCAGCTCAGGTGAGTCCAAAGCTTTCTTT
.	TRBV14	.	TRBJ2-5	CASSQERPAETQYF	TGTGCCAGCAGCCAAGAACGCCCTGCAGAGACCCAGTACTTC
.	TRBV29-1	.	TRBJ1-2	CSVEGTVYGYTF	TGCAGCGTTGAAGGGACAGTCTATGGCTACACCTTC
.	TRBV30	.	TRBJ2-7	CACKQAYEQYF	TGTGCCTGTAAACAGGCATACGAGCAGTACTTC
.	TRBV5-4	TRBD1	TRBJ2-5	CASSQTGKETQYF	TGTGCCAGCAGCCAGACAGGGAAAGAGACCCAGTACTTC
few	TRBV6-5	.	TRBJ2-6	CASSYGETGANVLTF	TGTGCCAGCAGTTACGGAGAAACTGGGGCCAACGTCCTGACTTTC
.	TRBV7-9	TRBD1	TRBJ1-2	CASSLEETGGSGYTF	TGTGCCAGCAGCTTAGAGGAGACAGGGGGCTCTGGCTACACCTTC
.	TRBV27	TRBD1	TRBJ1-5	CASSSSSPRGRVVYNQPQHF	TGTGCCAGCAGTTCCTCTTCCCCCAGGGGGCGCGTGGTCTACAATCAGCCCCAGCATTTT
.	TRBV15	TRBD2	TRBJ2-7	CATSTREVAGKRYEQYF	TGTGCCACCAGCACCCGCGAAGTAGCGGGAAAGAGGTACGAGCAGTACTTC
few	TRBV4-1	TRBD1	TRBJ1-2	CASSHSREIDRGGYGYTF	TGCGCCAGCAGCCACTCTCGTGAGATAGACAGGGGTGGGTATGGCTACACCTTC
.	TRBV11-2	TRBD1	TRBJ2-4	CASSLLGEQGTGNIQYF	TGTGCCAGCAGCTTACTAGGGGAACAGGGGACCGGAAACATTCAGTACTTC
.	TRBV6-5	.	TRBJ2-7	CASRPIGGPFYEQYF	TGTGCCAGCAGACCCATAGGAGGGCCCTTCTACGAGCAGTACTTC
few	TRBV6-1	TRBD1	TRBJ1-6	CATLAGTGFSRPLHF	TGTGCCACTCTTGCCGGGACAGGGTTTAGCCGACCTCTCCACTTT
few	TRBV6-4	TRBD2	TRBJ2-1	CASSDSAGGYNEQFF	TGTGCCAGCAGTGACTCAGCGGGGGGGTACAATGAGCAGTTCTTC
few	TRBV28	TRBD2	TRBJ2-3	CASSGGGGRSTDTQYF	TGTGCCAGCAGTGGCGGCGGGGGAAGATCGACAGATACGCAGTATTTT
.	TRBV30	TRBD1	TRBJ1-5	CAWQSGTGRNQPQHF	TGTGCCTGGCAGTCCGGGACAGGTCGCAATCAGCCCCAGCATTTT
.	TRBV7-9	.	TRBJ2-7	CASSPRLVYEQYF	TGTGCCAGCAGCCCCAGACTAGTCTACGAGCAGTACTTC
few	TRBV10-3	TRBD1	TRBJ1-2	CAISEPGQGGSGYTF	TGTGCCATCAGTGAGCCGGGACAGGGCGGCAGCGGCTACACCTTC
few	TRBV19	.	TRBJ1-5	CASSLGVHSNQPQHF	TGTGCCAGTAGTCTCGGGGTGCATAGCAATCAGCCCCAGCATTTT
few	TRBV7-2	.	TRBJ1-2	CASSPRRKNYGYTF	TGTGCCAGCAGCCCAAGGAGGAAAAACTATGGCTACACCTTC
few	TRBV29-1	TRBD1	TRBJ2-1	CSLRQGANEQFF	TGCAGCCTGCGACAGGGGGCTAATGAGCAGTTCTTC
.	TRBV5-1	TRBD1	TRBJ2-5	CASSTGTVKETQYF	TGCGCCAGCAGCACCGGGACAGTTAAAGAGACCCAGTACTTC